The 3 T cell receptor beta chains given below trace back to one sample, sequenced in a study of tumor and adjacent non-tumor tissue in lung cancer. A modified ARM-PCR protocol with three rounds of nested PCR amplified TCRbeta. One entry per CDR3 protein, called by TCRdb with MiXCR from the multiplex PCR reads. The table has approximately 53,000 distinct CDR3 sequences, 74% seen once. The template was RNA from unsorted bulk tissue. This non-tumor lung sample came from over 3 cm beyond the tumor edge. Source material: distant non-tumor lung tissue. The receptor set was obtained from a woman aged 55-69 years with non-small cell lung cancer.

In regard to this clonotype: Here the CDR3 omits its conserved ending phenylalanine or tryptophan, so a read error is the likely source. V and J are TRBV20-1 and TRBJ2-7; D is possibly TRBD2 (6 bases). Germline CDR1 DFQATT, CDR2 SNEGSKA (reference sequence). The length of the CDR3 is 12 residues. The germline V and J ends were trimmed by 3 bases and 10 bases, with 16 bases remaining between them. The CDR3 sequence: CSASRQTGEQYL. The CDR3 DNA follows: TGCAGTGCTAGCAGACAAACGGGGGAACAGTACCTC.

To note about this clonotype: At one boundary the junction diverges from the germline segment, which might be a read error. The chain employs TRBV10-3 and TRBJ1-1; D is undetermined. CDR1 is ENHRY and CDR2 is SYGVKD in the germline V gene. CDR3 size: 13 residues. In nucleotides, the CDR3 is TGTGCCATCAAAGGGAGTGTATGGACTGAAGCTCTCTTT. As protein: CAIKGSVWTEALF.

As regards this clonotype: One end of the junction is discordant with germline, which a read error may explain. The V gene is TRBV6-5, the J gene TRBJ1-1; TRBD1 matches at 7 bases. CDR1 is MNHEY and CDR2 is SVGAGI in the germline V gene. The CDR3 length is 15 residues. Written as DNA, the CDR3 is TGCGCTAGCAGGGATACAGGGGACTGGAGCACTGAAGTTTTCTTT. It specifies CASRDTGDWSTEVFF.